Listed below are T cell receptor beta chains from one sample, sequenced in a study of tumor-infiltrating lymphocytes in oesophageal squamous cell carcinoma. In TCRdb, the PCR reads were re-called with MiXCR into one record per CDR3 protein. This table has around 16,000 distinct CDR3 sequences, 40% to 55% appearing once. The sample was blood. The receptors derive from a female donor with esophageal squamous cell carcinoma. Each CDR3 is given with its conserved first and last residue.

v_gene,CDR3aa
TRBV19,CASSTQGAFDGYTF
TRBV6-1,CASSLGQINYEQYF
TRBV9,CASSVGLEGGNTIYF
TRBV6-1,CASSGWGRNFNNEQFF
TRBV7-2,CASSSDEIGQYF
TRBV4-1,CASSQGQDRSYEQYF
TRBV9,CASSTTGRTDTQYF
TRBV7-2,CASSSGQSYNQPQHF
TRBV5-1,CASSEGQGASNEKLFF
TRBV7-9,CATGRAGGRSYEQYF
TRBV7-2,CASSLWSQSYEQYF
TRBV18,CASSPRSSGGANEQFF
TRBV20-1,CSATSGGANTGELYF
TRBV12-3/TRBV12-4,CASSFEESYGYTF
TRBV15,CATSPGDHNYGYTF
TRBV7-3,CASSPQLTSGGEQFF
TRBV7-6,CASKDRGETQYF
TRBV30,CASDRGHYGYTF
TRBV24-1,CATSDLQFGGRETQYF
TRBV20-1,CSAPGTPTGRGTQYF
TRBV7-6,CASTSWSYHEQFF
TRBV7-4,CASSLEWREGEQFF
TRBV11-1,CASSWTREETQYF
TRBV7-8,CASSLGWGQGYNEQYF
TRBV7-8,CASSLQQGYSEAFF